The entry that follows covers one T cell receptor (beta chain) sequence. Its antigen is undetermined. The sample is drawn from a study of CD8 T cells in Susac syndrome. Study at large: Patients with Susac syndrome were therapy-naive, taking corticosteroids, with some also receiving intravenous immunoglobulin, or taking intravenous immunoglobulin alone at the time their blood was drawn.

TEMRA cells were enriched by FACS, and CD4+ and CD8+ T cells were negatively isolated. Overall study results and limits: The TCR sequencing and HLA analysis in the study involved a relatively small number of individuals, as the study acknowledged.

In germline, CDR1 is SGHNT, CDR2 YYREEE (reference sequence). The CDR3 consists of 15 residues. V gave up 4 bases and J gave up 3 bases; unmatched junction bases: 7. The RNA input was about 0.5 to 1 ug, and it was reverse transcribed with random hexamers. TCRdb recomputed calls from the immunoSEQ multiplex PCR reads with MiXCR, one row per CDR3 protein. The repertoire holds about 180,000 distinct CDR3 sequences, with 94% as singletons. The clonotype originates from a human donor with Susac syndrome. This sequence joins TRBV5-4 and TRBJ1-2; 9 bases agree with TRBD1. The sequencing input was CD4+ T cells from PBMCs. The CDR3 here is CASSPKRQGDYGYTF. The DNA of the CDR3 is TGTGCCAGCAGCCCGAAGAGACAGGGGGACTATGGCTACACCTTC.